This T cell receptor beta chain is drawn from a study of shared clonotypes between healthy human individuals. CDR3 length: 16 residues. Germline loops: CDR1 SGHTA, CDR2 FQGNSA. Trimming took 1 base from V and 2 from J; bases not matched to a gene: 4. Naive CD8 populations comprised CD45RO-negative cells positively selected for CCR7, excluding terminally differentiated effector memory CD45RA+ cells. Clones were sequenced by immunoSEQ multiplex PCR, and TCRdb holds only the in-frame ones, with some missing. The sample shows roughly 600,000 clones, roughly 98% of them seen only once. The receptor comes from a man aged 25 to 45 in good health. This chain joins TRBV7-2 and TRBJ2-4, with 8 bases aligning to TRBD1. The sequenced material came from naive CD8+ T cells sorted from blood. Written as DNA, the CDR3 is TGTGCCAGCAGCTTAGTCAGGACAGGGACCAAAAACATTCAGTACTTC. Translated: CASSLVRTGTKNIQYF.